This TCR beta chain was sequenced for a study of technical replicates of blood from several donors. TCRdb keeps only in-frame clones here, not all; method: immunoSEQ multiplex PCR. The sample includes 60,000 to 90,000 clones, around 97% of them seen just once. Trimming took 5 bases from V and 6 from J; bases not matched to a gene: 7. This CDR3 is 14 amino acids long. The germline V gene has CDR1 SGHAT and CDR2 FQNNGV. Source material: T cells isolated from PBMCs. The receptor was derived from a human donor in good health. This chain joins TRBV11-2 and TRBJ1-1; 9 bases are a match to TRBD1. Here the CDR3 reads CASSQQGARAEAFF. CDR3 nucleotide sequence: TGTGCCAGCAGCCAACAGGGGGCGCGGGCTGAAGCTTTCTTT.